This T cell receptor beta chain derives from a study of T cell repertoires in cytomegalovirus infection. Turning to the study itself: The authors used CMV epitopes that were HLA-C-restricted (recently identified) and HLA-B-restricted (well studied). Matching HLA type and CMV infection were both indicated by public TCR beta signatures.

This CDR3 contains 15 residues. Unmatched junction bases numbered 6, after V lost 4 bases and J lost 3 bases. Looked up from germline, CDR1 is SGDLS and CDR2 is YYNGEE. A single record per CDR3 protein comes from TCRdb applying MiXCR to the reads. The sample shows around 540,000 distinct CDR3 sequences, more than 30% of them seen only once. This clonotype was picked up a small number of times. No antigen is known for it. The chain is built from TRBV9 and TRBJ2-3, with 9 bases fitting TRBD2. The clonotype originates from a human donor in good health (CMV status not recorded). Some clones in this sample may be carry-over from other donors' samples. The sample was cultured PBMCs, taken from culture after CMV antigen stimulation. CDR3 coding DNA: TGTGCCAGCAGCCCCAGGACTAGCGAGACAGATACGCAGTATTTT. This gives the protein CASSPRTSETDTQYF.